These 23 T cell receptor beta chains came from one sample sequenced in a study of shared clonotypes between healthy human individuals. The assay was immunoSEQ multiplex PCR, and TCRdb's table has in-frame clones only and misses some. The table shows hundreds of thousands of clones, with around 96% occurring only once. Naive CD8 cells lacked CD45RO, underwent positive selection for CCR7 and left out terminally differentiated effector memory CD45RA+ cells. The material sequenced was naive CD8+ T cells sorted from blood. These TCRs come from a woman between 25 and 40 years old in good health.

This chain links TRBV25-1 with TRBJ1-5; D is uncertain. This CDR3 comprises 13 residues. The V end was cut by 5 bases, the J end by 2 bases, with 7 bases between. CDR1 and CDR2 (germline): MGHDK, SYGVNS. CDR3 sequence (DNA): TGTGCCAGCAGTCGTCTAGGCAATCAGCCCCAGCATTTT. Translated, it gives CASSRLGNQPQHF.

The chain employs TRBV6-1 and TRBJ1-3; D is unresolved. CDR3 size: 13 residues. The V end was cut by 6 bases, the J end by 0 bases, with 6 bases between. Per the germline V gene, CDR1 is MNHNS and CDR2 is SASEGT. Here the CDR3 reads CASREYSGNTIYF. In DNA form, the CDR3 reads TGTGCCAGCAGGGAGTACTCTGGAAACACCATATATTTT.

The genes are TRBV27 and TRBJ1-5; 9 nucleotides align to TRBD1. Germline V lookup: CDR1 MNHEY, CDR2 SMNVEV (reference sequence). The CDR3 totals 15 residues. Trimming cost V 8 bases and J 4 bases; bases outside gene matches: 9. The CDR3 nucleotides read TGTGCCAGCCGTTCGGCCGGGACAGGGAATCAGCCCCAGCATTTT. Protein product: CASRSAGTGNQPQHF.

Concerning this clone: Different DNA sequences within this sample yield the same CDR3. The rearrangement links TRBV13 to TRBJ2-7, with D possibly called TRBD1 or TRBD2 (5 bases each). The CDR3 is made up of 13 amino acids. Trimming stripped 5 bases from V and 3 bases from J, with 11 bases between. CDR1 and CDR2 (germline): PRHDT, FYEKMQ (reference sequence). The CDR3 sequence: CASSPGTDYEQYF. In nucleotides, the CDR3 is TGTGCCAGCAGCCCGGGGACGGACTACGAGCAGTACTTC.

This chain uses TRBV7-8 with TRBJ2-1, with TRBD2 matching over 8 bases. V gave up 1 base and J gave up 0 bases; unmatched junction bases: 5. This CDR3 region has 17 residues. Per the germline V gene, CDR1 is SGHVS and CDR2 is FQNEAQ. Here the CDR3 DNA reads TGTGCCAGCAGCTTAGGCCTAGCGGGTAACTCCTACAATGAGCAGTTCTTC. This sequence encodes CASSLGLAGNSYNEQFF.

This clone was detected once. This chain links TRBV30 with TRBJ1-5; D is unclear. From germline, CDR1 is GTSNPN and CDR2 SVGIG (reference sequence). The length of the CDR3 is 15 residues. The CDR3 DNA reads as TGTGCTAGTCCCACGGAAAGGTATAGCAATCAGCCCCAGCATTTT. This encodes CASPTERYSNQPQHF.

As DNA, the CDR3 is TGTGCCAGCAGCTTAAAGGGAAGGAGCTCCTACGAGCAGTACTTC. This encodes CASSLKGRSSYEQYF. The chain combines TRBV7-9 with TRBJ2-5, with D uncertain. The last part of the DNA fits TRBJ2-7 better; the J call may be wrong. CDR1 is SEHNR and CDR2 is FQNEAQ in the germline V gene (reference sequence). CDR3 length: 15 residues.

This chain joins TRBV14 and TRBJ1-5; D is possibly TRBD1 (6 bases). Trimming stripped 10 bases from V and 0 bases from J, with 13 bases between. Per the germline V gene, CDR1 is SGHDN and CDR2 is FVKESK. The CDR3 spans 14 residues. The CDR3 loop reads CANGQTFSNQPQHF. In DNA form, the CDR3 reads TGTGCCAACGGACAGACCTTTAGCAATCAGCCCCAGCATTTT.

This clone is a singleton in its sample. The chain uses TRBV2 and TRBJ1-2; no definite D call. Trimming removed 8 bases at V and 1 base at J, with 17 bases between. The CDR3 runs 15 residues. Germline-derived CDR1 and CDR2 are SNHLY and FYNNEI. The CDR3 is CASQWTESLNYGYTF. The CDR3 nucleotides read TGTGCCAGCCAATGGACTGAATCCCTTAACTATGGCTACACCTTC.

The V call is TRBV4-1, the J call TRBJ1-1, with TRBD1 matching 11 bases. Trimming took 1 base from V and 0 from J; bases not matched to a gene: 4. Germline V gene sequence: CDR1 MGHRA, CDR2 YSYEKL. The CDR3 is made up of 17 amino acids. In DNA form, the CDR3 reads TGCGCCAGCAGCCAAGCCCAGGGACAGGGGGTGAACACTGAAGCTTTCTTT. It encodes CASSQAQGQGVNTEAFF.

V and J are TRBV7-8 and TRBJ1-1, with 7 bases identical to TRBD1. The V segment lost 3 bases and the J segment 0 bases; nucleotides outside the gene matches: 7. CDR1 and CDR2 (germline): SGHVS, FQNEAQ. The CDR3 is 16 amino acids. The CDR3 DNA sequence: TGTGCCAGCAGCTTGCTGGACAGGTCCATGAACACTGAAGCTTTCTTT. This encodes CASSLLDRSMNTEAFF.

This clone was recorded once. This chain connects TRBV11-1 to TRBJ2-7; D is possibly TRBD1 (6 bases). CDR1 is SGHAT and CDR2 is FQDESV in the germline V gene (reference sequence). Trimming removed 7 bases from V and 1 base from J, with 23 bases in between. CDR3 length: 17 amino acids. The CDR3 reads CASIAPKGRGNSYEQYF. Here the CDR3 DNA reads TGTGCCAGCATCGCCCCGAAGGGAAGGGGGAATTCCTACGAGCAGTACTTC.

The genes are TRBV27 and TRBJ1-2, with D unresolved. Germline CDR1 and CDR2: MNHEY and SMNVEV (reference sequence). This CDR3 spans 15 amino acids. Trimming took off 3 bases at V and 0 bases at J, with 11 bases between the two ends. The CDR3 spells CASSFRLASNYGYTF. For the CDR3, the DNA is TGTGCCAGCAGTTTCCGACTGGCCTCTAACTATGGCTACACCTTC.

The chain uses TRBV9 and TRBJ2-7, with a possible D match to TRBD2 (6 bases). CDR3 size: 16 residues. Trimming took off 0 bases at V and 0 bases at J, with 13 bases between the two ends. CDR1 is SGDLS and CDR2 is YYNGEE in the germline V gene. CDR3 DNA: TGTGCCAGCAGCGTAGAGGTTGGGGGGAGCTCCTACGAGCAGTACTTC. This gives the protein CASSVEVGGSSYEQYF.

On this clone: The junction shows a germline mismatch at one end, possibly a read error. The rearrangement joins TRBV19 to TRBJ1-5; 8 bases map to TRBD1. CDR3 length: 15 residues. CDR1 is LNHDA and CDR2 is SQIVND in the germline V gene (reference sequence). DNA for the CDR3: TGTGCCAGTAGTTTAGACAGGGGCCTGAATCAGCCCCAGCATTTT. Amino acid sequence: CASSLDRGLNQPQHF.

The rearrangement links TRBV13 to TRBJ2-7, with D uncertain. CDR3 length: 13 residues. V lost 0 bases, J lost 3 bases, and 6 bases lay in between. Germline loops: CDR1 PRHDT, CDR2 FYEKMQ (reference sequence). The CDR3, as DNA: TGTGCCAGCAGCTTAGGGGTCAGCTACGAGCAGTACTTC. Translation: CASSLGVSYEQYF.

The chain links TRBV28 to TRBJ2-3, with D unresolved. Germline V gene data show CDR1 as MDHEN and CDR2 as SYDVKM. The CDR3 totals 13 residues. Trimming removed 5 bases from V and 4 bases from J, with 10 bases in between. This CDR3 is CASSLRLADTQYF. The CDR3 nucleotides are TGTGCCAGCAGTCTCCGACTCGCAGATACGCAGTATTTT. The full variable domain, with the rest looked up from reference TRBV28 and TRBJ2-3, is DVKVTQSSRYLVKRTGEKVFLECVQDMDHENMFWYRQDPGLGLRLIYFSYDVKMKEKGDIPEGYSVSREKKERFSLILESASTNQTSMYLCASSLRLADTQYFGPGTRLTVL.

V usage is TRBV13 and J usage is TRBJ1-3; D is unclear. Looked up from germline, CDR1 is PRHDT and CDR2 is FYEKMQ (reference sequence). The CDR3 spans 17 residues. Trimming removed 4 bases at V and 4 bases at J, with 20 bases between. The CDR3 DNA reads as TGTGCCAGCAGCTCTGACACGGAACCGTCAGACGGAAACACCATATATTTT. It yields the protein CASSSDTEPSDGNTIYF.

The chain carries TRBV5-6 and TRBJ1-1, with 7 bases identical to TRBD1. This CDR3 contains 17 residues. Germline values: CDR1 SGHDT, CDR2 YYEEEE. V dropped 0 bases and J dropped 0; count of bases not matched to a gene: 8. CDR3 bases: TGTGCCAGCAGCTTGGTAGGGGGCTTGATCATGAACACTGAAGCTTTCTTT. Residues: CASSLVGGLIMNTEAFF.

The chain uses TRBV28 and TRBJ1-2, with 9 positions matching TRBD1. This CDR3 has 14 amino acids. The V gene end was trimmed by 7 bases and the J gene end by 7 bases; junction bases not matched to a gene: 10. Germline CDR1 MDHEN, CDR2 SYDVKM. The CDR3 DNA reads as TGTGCCAGCAAATCATGGGACAGGGCGGGTGGCTACACCTTC. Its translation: CASKSWDRAGGYTF.

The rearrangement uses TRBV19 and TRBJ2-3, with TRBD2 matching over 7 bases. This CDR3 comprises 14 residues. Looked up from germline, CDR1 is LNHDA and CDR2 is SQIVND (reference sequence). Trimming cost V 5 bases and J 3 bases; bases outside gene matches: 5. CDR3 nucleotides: TGTGCCAGTAGTCATGGCGGGAGTACAGATACGCAGTATTTT. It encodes CASSHGGSTDTQYF.

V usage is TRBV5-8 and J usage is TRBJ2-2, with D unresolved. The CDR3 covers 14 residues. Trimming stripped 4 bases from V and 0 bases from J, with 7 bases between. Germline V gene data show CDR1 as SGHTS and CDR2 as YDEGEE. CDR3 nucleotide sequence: TGTGCCAGCAGCAGGACGCCGAACACCGGGGAGCTGTTTTTT. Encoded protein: CASSRTPNTGELFF.

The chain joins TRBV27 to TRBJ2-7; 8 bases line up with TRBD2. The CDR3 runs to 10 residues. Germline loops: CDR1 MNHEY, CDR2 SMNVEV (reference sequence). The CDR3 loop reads CVTSVYEQYF. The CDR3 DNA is TGTGTGACTAGCGTCTACGAGCAGTACTTC.